The present entry profiles one T cell receptor beta chain with its context. Per germline, CDR1 LGHDT and CDR2 YNNKEL (reference sequence). The V and J ends lost 2 bases and 13 bases respectively, with 12 bases between them. The CDR3 sequence is 12 residues long. The data stem from a study of blood T cell repertoires in COVID-19. Study-wide context: Samples came from the United States, Italy and Spain, spanning acute and convalescent COVID-19. Sample material is recorded as cDNA or gDNA derived from T cells, B-cell-depleted T cells, or PBMCs.

As handled by the study authors: Counts of nucleated cells, estimated from reference gene primer amplification, were obtained. Produced via immunoSEQ multiplex PCR; TCRdb's table is partial and in-frame only. The D gene and trimming were derived from the DNA, and the V and J assignments and clone size from that table. Of 75,000 to 95,000 clones listed, roughly 82% are singletons. This clonotype was obtained from a man aged 55 to 69 with acute or convalescent COVID-19. Source material: peripheral blood. This chain joins TRBV3-1 (or the pseudogene TRBV3-2) and TRBJ2-1; tentatively, D is TRBD1 (5 bases). The DNA of the CDR3 is TGTGCCAGCAGCCAACCTAAAGGGGAACAGTTCTTC. Protein: CASSQPKGEQFF.